These 28 T cell receptor beta chains were sequenced from one sample in a study of T cell repertoires in cytomegalovirus infection (dated by TCRdb to the late 2010s). Sequenced on an Illumina HiSeq 1500. TCRdb's own reprocessing of the public reads used fastp at Q25 and MiXCR and kept productive beta chains. Entries that share a CDR3 protein sequence are merged under the most common genes and DNA. Recorded for this sample are fewer than 950,000 distinct CDR3 sequences; 30% to 35% of them occurred a single time. 9.5% to 15% of the sample belongs to the ten largest clones. This specimen's treatment or condition label, interpreted: in vitro stimulation with specific CMV peptide epitopes to enrich CMV-specific T cells. No antigen has been identified for these receptors. Material: cultured CD8+ T cells from PBMCs, obtained from culture after CMV antigen stimulation. Receptor source: a human donor in good health (CMV status not recorded). Some clones in this sample may be carry-over from other donors' samples.

Worth noting for this clonotype: With a much larger clone just one base away, this may be a read error. The chain is built from TRBV7-6 and TRBJ2-7, with TRBD1 matching 7 bases. CDR1 and CDR2 from the germline V gene are SGHVS and FNYEAQ. The CDR3 totals 17 residues. The CDR3 coding sequence is TGTGTCAGCAGCTTTCCTGGACAGGCCCCTGGGGACTACGAGCAGTACTTC. Protein product: CVSSFPGQAPGDYEQYF.

The J gene is TRBJ1-1, the V gene TRBV19, with 7 bases lining up with TRBD1. V was clipped by 4 bases and J by 7 bases; unmatched bases: 12. This CDR3 contains 15 residues. CDR1 LNHDA and CDR2 SQIVND come from the germline V gene (reference sequence). CDR3 in amino acids: CASSTYDREQVEAFF. The CDR3 nucleotides are TGTGCCAGTAGTACTTACGACAGGGAACAGGTTGAAGCTTTCTTT. Full variable domain (remainder filled in from reference TRBV19 and TRBJ1-1): DGGITQSPKYLFRKEGQNVTLSCEQNLNHDAMYWYRQDPGQGLRLIYYSQIVNDFQKGDIAEGYSVSREKKESFPLTVTSAQKNPTAFYLCASSTYDREQVEAFFGQGTRLTVV.

This clonotype was detected many times. V usage is TRBV7-2 and J usage is TRBJ1-1; possibly TRBD1 for D (5 bases). V lost 5 bases to trimming and J lost 5 bases, with 15 bases between them. This CDR3 contains 14 residues. CDR1 is SGHTA, CDR2 FQGNSA, per germline. The CDR3, as DNA: TGTGCCAGCAGCCCGGGGCACAGGTTAACTGAAGCTTTCTTT. Translating gives CASSPGHRLTEAFF.

The chain uses TRBV28 and TRBJ2-7, with TRBD2 as a possible D gene (6 bases). The germline gives CDR1 MDHEN, CDR2 SYDVKM. V shed 4 bases and J shed 4 bases, with 14 bases lying between them. The CDR3 loop spans 14 amino acids. CDR3 nucleotide sequence: TGTGCCAGCAGTTCAACGTCGGGGAGGTACGAGCAGTACGTC. Encoded protein: CASSSTSGRYEQYV.

The table lists this clonotype with a few counts. The chain employs TRBV2 and TRBJ1-5, with TRBD1 as a possible D gene (6 bases). V shed 4 bases and J shed 0 bases, with 16 bases lying between them. This CDR3 spans 17 amino acids. Germline V CDR1 and CDR2: SNHLY, FYNNEI. The CDR3 loop is CASSGTHRVISNQPQHF. DNA for the CDR3: TGTGCCAGCAGTGGGACCCACAGGGTGATTAGCAATCAGCCCCAGCATTTT.

The chain links TRBV9 to TRBJ1-6; 7 bases fit TRBD1. Germline V lookup: CDR1 SGDLS, CDR2 YYNGEE. This CDR3 contains 16 residues. V shed 2 bases, J shed 14 bases, and the junction held 16 bases outside the gene matches. This chain's CDR3 is CASSVPLTGKFVTLHF. The CDR3 coding sequence is TGTGCCAGCAGCGTGCCCTTGACAGGGAAGTTCGTCACCCTCCACTTT.

At least ten counts were recorded for this clonotype. This chain links TRBV3-1 with TRBJ2-3; 9 bases are shared with TRBD1. Germline V gives CDR1 LGHDT, CDR2 YNNKEL (reference sequence). V lost 1 base, J lost 0 bases, and 5 bases stayed unmatched. There are 17 residues in the CDR3. The chain's CDR3 is CASSQGDRARSTDTQYF. CDR3 nucleotide sequence: TGTGCCAGCAGCCAAGGGGACAGGGCGAGAAGCACAGATACGCAGTATTTT.

This clonotype occurred many times. The rearrangement links TRBV12-3 or TRBV12-4 to TRBJ2-1, with D perhaps matching TRBD1 (7 bases). Between the trimmed V and J ends, which lost 3 bases and 8 bases, there was a span of 20 bases. CDR3 length: 16 amino acids. The CDR3 DNA sequence: TGTGCCAGCAGTTTCGACGCGGGGACAGCTATGGATGAGCAGTTCTTC. Its translation: CASSFDAGTAMDEQFF.

The chain joins TRBV7-9 to TRBJ2-7; tentative D call: TRBD1 (6 bases). V was cut by 5 bases and J by 4 bases, with 18 bases left in between. The CDR3 spans 15 residues. Germline values: CDR1 SEHNR, CDR2 FQNEAQ (reference sequence). The CDR3 loop is CASSQSSGTPYEQYF. DNA for the CDR3: TGTGCCAGCAGCCAGTCCTCCGGGACACCTTACGAGCAGTACTTC.

This clonotype was seen at least ten times. V is TRBV7-8 and J is TRBJ2-3; TRBD2 is a possible D gene (6 bases). Germline V CDR1 and CDR2: SGHVS, FQNEAQ. This CDR3 spans 17 amino acids. V lost 0 bases and J 0 bases, leaving 13 bases between the germline ends. The CDR3 protein is CASSLARGDTSTDTQYF. The CDR3 region has the DNA TGTGCCAGCAGCTTAGCGCGGGGCGACACTAGCACAGATACGCAGTATTTT.

This clonotype was seen only a few times. The V and J genes are TRBV7-6 and TRBJ1-5, with 7 bases matching TRBD1. The CDR3 has 13 amino acids. V shed 5 bases and J 4 bases; nucleotides not matched to a gene: 2. CDR1 is SGHVS, CDR2 FNYEAQ, per germline. The CDR3 bases are TGTGCCAGCAGCGACAGGGAAAATCAGCCCCAGCATTTT. This translates into CASSDRENQPQHF. Full variable domain (missing parts from reference TRBV7-6 and TRBJ1-5): GAGVSQSPRYKVTKRGQDVALRCDPISGHVSLYWYRQALGQGPEFLTYFNYEAQQDKSGLPNDRFSAERPEGSISTLTIQRTEQRDSAMYRCASSDRENQPQHFGDGTRLSIL.

The chain couples TRBV19 to TRBJ1-2; the D is unclear. Germline-derived CDR1 and CDR2 are LNHDA and SQIVND (reference sequence). The germline V and J ends were trimmed by 7 bases and 4 bases, with 13 bases remaining between them. CDR3 length: 13 residues. This chain's CDR3 is CASTPAAFYGYTF. CDR3 DNA sequence: TGTGCCAGTACCCCGGCGGCTTTCTATGGCTACACCTTC.

The table lists this clonotype with a few counts. The chain uses TRBV7-2 and TRBJ2-3; D is possibly TRBD2 (6 bases). V gave up 2 bases and J gave up 6 bases, with 9 bases separating them. There are 13 residues in the CDR3. CDR1 SGHTA and CDR2 FQGNSA come from the germline V gene. CDR3 amino acids: CASSLNSGDTQYF. CDR3 bases: TGTGCCAGCAGCTTAAACAGCGGGGATACGCAGTATTTT.

This clonotype was observed a handful of times. The chain combines TRBV29-1 with TRBJ2-2, with D perhaps being TRBD1 or TRBD2 (6 bases each). Trimming took 5 bases from V and 3 from J, leaving 10 bases between them. The CDR3 sequence is 13 residues long. CDR1 and CDR2 (germline): SQVTM, ANQGSEA. CDR3 nucleotides: TGCAGCGTTAGGGGGGTCCACACCGGGGAGCTGTTTTTT. It encodes CSVRGVHTGELFF.

The chain couples TRBV4-2 to TRBJ2-1, with 9 bases lining up with TRBD2. The CDR3 contains 16 residues. CDR1 and CDR2 (germline): LGHNA, YNFKEQ. V trimming: 1 base; J trimming: 7 bases; junction bases outside the gene matches: 8. CDR3 amino acids: CASSQVASGGRNEQFF. The CDR3 bases are TGTGCCAGCAGCCAAGTAGCGAGCGGGGGGAGGAATGAGCAGTTCTTC.

V and J are TRBV7-9 and TRBJ2-1; D is ambiguous. The germline V gene encodes CDR1 SEHNR and CDR2 FQNEAQ (reference sequence). CDR3 size: 12 residues. Trimming shortened V by 10 bases and J by 12 bases, and 19 bases separated the two germline ends. CDR3 nucleotides: TGTGCCATTATCAGTGAACCATTGGGGCAGTTCTTC. Its protein is CAIISEPLGQFF.

The rearrangement joins TRBV2 to TRBJ1-6; 7 nucleotides match TRBD1. J was trimmed by 8 bases and V by 1 base; bases with no gene match: 5. This CDR3 contains 15 residues. Looked up from germline, CDR1 is SNHLY and CDR2 is FYNNEI. CDR3 amino acids: CASSEVTGDYSPLHF. The CDR3 coding sequence is TGTGCCAGCAGTGAAGTCACAGGGGATTATTCACCCCTCCACTTT. Full variable domain (remainder filled in from reference TRBV2 and TRBJ1-6): EPEVTQTPSHQVTQMGQEVILRCVPISNHLYFYWYRQILGQKVEFLVSFYNNEISEKSEIFDDQFSVERPDGSNFTLKIRSTKLEDSAMYFCASSEVTGDYSPLHFGNGTRLTVT.

This clonotype occurred a few times. The genes are TRBV7-6 and TRBJ2-2; D call uncertain. This CDR3 has 14 amino acids. Germline V gene lookup returns CDR1 SGHVS and CDR2 FNYEAQ. V lost 10 bases and J 5 bases, leaving 17 bases between the germline ends. CDR3 nucleotides: TGTGCCACCGTGGCGGCGTTCCCAACCGGGGAGCTGTTTTTT. Translating gives CATVAAFPTGELFF.

There are a few counts of this clonotype. The chain joins TRBV27 to TRBJ1-5; the match to TRBD1 covers 7 bases. Germline trimming cut 10 bases from V and 1 base from J; bases unmatched to any gene: 7. The CDR3 is made up of 14 amino acids. The germline gives CDR1 MNHEY, CDR2 SMNVEV (reference sequence). CDR3 bases: TGTGCCACCAGGACAGGAGCAAGCAATCAGCCCCAGCATTTT. Encoded protein: CATRTGASNQPQHF.

The V call is TRBV19, the J call TRBJ2-2; 8 bases are shared with TRBD1. CDR3 length equals 16 residues. J gave up 2 bases and V 5 bases, and 7 bases lay outside the gene matches. The germline V gene has CDR1 LNHDA and CDR2 SQIVND (reference sequence). CDR3 coding DNA: TGTGCCAGTAGTTCGGACAGGGCGCCTAACACCGGGGAGCTGTTTTTT. Protein sequence: CASSSDRAPNTGELFF.

V usage is TRBV7-2 and J usage is TRBJ1-5, with D possibly matching TRBD1 (5 bases). The CDR3 is made up of 15 amino acids. CDR1 is SGHTA, CDR2 FQGNSA, per germline. V was shortened by 4 bases and J by 1 base, with 11 bases between the two germline ends. The chain's CDR3 is CASSSVGGSNQPQHF. In DNA form, the CDR3 reads TGTGCCAGCAGCTCCGTGGGGGGGAGCAATCAGCCCCAGCATTTT.

This clonotype was seen a few times. V is TRBV5-6 and J is TRBJ1-2; 8 bases align to TRBD1. With V trimmed by 0 bases and J by 4 bases, 11 bases remained unmatched. The CDR3 runs 17 residues. Germline assignment: CDR1 SGHDT and CDR2 YYEEEE. CDR3 protein: CASSLGRTGMALYGYTF. The CDR3 DNA reads as TGTGCCAGCAGCTTGGGTAGGACAGGGATGGCCCTCTATGGCTACACCTTC.

The gene calls are TRBV5-1 and TRBJ1-6; tentatively, D is TRBD1 (5 bases). V was trimmed by 4 bases and J by 12 bases, leaving 14 bases between them. Looked up from germline, CDR1 is SGHRS and CDR2 is YFSETQ. The CDR3 sequence is 13 residues long. The CDR3 nucleotides read TGCGCCAGCAGCACCGACAGTTTGAGACCCCTCCACTTT. Protein sequence: CASSTDSLRPLHF.

This clonotype has more than one count but fewer than ten. The V and J genes are TRBV7-6 and TRBJ1-2; 7 nucleotides align to TRBD1. There are 16 residues in the CDR3. Unmatched junction bases numbered 10, after V lost 1 base and J lost 5 bases. Germline assignment: CDR1 SGHVS and CDR2 FNYEAQ. The CDR3 DNA follows: TGTGCCAGCAGCTTAGGGGCGGACAGGCATAATTATGGCTACACCTTC. It is translated as CASSLGADRHNYGYTF. Using reference TRBV7-6 and TRBJ1-2 for the parts outside the CDR3, the full variable domain is GAGVSQSPRYKVTKRGQDVALRCDPISGHVSLYWYRQALGQGPEFLTYFNYEAQQDKSGLPNDRFSAERPEGSISTLTIQRTEQRDSAMYRCASSLGADRHNYGYTFGSGTRLTVV.

There are a few counts of this clonotype. This chain joins TRBV10-3 and TRBJ2-1, with D possibly matching TRBD1 (6 bases). The CDR3 extends over 14 amino acids. V was shortened by 4 bases and J by 4 bases, with 11 bases between the two germline ends. The germline CDR1 and CDR2 sequences are ENHRY and SYGVKD. The CDR3 protein is CAISVTGQYNEQFF. As DNA, the CDR3 is TGTGCCATCAGTGTGACAGGACAATACAATGAGCAGTTCTTC.

The DNA for the CDR3 is TGTGCCAGTCGACAGAGCCGGGGGAATGAGCAGTTCTTC. It is translated as CASRQSRGNEQFF. This sequence joins TRBV7-6 and TRBJ2-1; a weak D match, TRBD2 (6 bases). Deletions cut 9 bases from V and 7 bases from J, with 16 bases between. The germline V gene encodes CDR1 SGHVS and CDR2 FNYEAQ. The CDR3 is made up of 13 amino acids.

This clonotype was found a few times. V usage is TRBV7-9 and J usage is TRBJ1-5; D may be TRBD1 (5 bases). The germline CDR1 and CDR2 sequences are SEHNR and FQNEAQ (reference sequence). The CDR3 has 16 residues. V lost 0 bases and J lost 1, with 10 bases in between. CDR3 region: CASSLAGVGSNQPQHF. In DNA, the CDR3 is TGTGCCAGCAGCTTAGCAGGGGTTGGAAGCAATCAGCCCCAGCATTTT.

The chain couples TRBV19 to TRBJ1-1, with 9 bases identical to TRBD1. The junction had 5 bases not matched to a gene; V was cut back by 11 bases and J by 7 bases. Looked up from germline, CDR1 is LNHDA and CDR2 is SQIVND (reference sequence). The CDR3 has 11 residues. The CDR3, as DNA: TGTGCCGGAAGACAGGGGGATGAAGCTTTCTTT. Translated, it gives CAGRQGDEAFF.